The present T cell receptor beta chain was sequenced within a study of T cells in Graves' hyperthyroidism and ophthalmopathy. The study's findings and limits: Ophthalmopathy stood apart from stable hyperthyroidism in a 13 V-J model. Also found in blood were most expanded thyroid clonotypes above 0.001.

Researchers amplified the TCR beta CDR3 regions from RNA transcripts. A first-round RT-PCR of the TCR CDR3 used the HTBI primer set. TCRdb analysed the multiplex PCR reads with MiXCR anew, one entry per CDR3 protein. The table records some 740,000 distinct CDR3 sequences, 14% of them present only once. Germline V gene sequence: CDR1 DFQATT, CDR2 SNEGSKA (reference sequence). Losses at the gene ends were 2 bases for V and 4 bases for J; bases not matched to a gene: 2. There are 14 residues in the CDR3. Researchers defined stable Graves' hyperthyroidism as no ophthalmopathy progression within 18 months. Worth noting for this clonotype: Its antigen is as yet unknown.

This TCR came from a woman under 30 with Graves' hyperthyroidism. The gene calls are TRBV20-1 and TRBJ2-1; TRBD2 agrees at 10 bases. The sequencing sample was made of blood. The CDR3 coding sequence is TGCAGTGCTAGAACTAGCGGGGTTTACAATGAGCAGTTCTTC. It codes for CSARTSGVYNEQFF.